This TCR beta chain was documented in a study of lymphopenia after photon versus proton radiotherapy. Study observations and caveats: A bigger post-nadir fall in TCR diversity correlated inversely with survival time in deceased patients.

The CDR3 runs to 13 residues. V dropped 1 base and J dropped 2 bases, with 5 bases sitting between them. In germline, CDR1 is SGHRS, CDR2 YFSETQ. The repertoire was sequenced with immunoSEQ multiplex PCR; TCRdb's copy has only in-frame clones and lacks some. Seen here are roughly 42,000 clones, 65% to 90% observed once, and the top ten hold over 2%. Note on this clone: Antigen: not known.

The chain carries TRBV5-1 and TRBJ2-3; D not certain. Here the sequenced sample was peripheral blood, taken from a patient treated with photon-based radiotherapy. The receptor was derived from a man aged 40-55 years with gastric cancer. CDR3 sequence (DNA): TGCGCCAGCAGCTTGTGGCCCACAGATACGCAGTATTTT. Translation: CASSLWPTDTQYF.